The rows below give T cell receptor beta chains drawn from one sample of a study of T cell responses to AZD1222 COVID-19 vaccine. Generated by immunoSEQ multiplex PCR, the TCRdb table keeps only in-frame clones and is missing some. In the table there are about 150,000 clones, roughly 87% of which are singletons. Here the sequenced sample was peripheral blood, taken on day 0 of AZD1222 vaccination. Receptors were obtained from an adult in good health. Each CDR3 is given with its conserved first and last residue. The D gene is left open where the match is weak. Clone size is stated in some rows and not others, as once, few, many or a class when expanded.

TRBD1 | TRBJ1-1 | . | TRBV7-8 | CASSLGGAGGTEAFF | TGTGCCAGCAGCTTAGGTGGTGCAGGGGGGACTGAAGCTTTCTTT
. | TRBJ2-7 | . | TRBV7-9 | CASSLMGSSYEQYF | TGTGCCAGCAGCTTAATGGGGTCCTCCTACGAGCAGTACTTC
. | TRBJ1-2 | once | TRBV28 | CASRSPRDRQGGYTF | TGTGCCAGCAGAAGTCCCAGAGACAGGCAAGGGGGCTACACCTTC
TRBD1 | TRBJ1-6 | . | TRBV4-3 | CASSQDRGTATPPLHF | TGCGCCAGCAGCCAAGATCGGGGGACAGCTACCCCACCCCTCCACTTT
. | TRBJ1-2 | . | TRBV2 | CAGTRQGNGGYTF | TGTGCCGGAACCCGTCAGGGGAATGGTGGCTACACCTTC
. | TRBJ2-1 | . | TRBV5-1 | CASSLASRGTYNEQFF | TGCGCCAGCAGCTTGGCCTCCAGGGGTACTTACAATGAGCAGTTCTTC
TRBD1 | TRBJ1-6 | . | TRBV18 | CASSERQGNPSPLHF | TGTGCCAGCTCAGAACGACAGGGGAACCCTTCACCCCTCCACTTT
. | TRBJ2-7 | . | TRBV6-2/TRBV6-3 | CASSRRSGTYEQYF | TGTGCCAGCAGCCGCCGTAGCGGTACCTACGAGCAGTACTTC
TRBD1 | TRBJ1-2 | once | TRBV19 | CASSITGTGEYGYTF | TGTGCCAGTAGTATAACCGGGACAGGGGAATATGGCTACACCTTC
TRBD1 | TRBJ1-5 | once | TRBV7-2 | CASSPRGQGNQPQHF | TGTGCCAGCAGCCCCCGGGGACAGGGGAATCAGCCCCAGCATTTT
. | TRBJ1-2 | . | TRBV19 | CASSILLSLTATNYGYTF | TGTGCCAGTAGCATCCTTCTCTCGCTGACAGCGACTAACTATGGCTACACCTTC
. | TRBJ1-2 | few | TRBV29-1 | CSVESHYGYTF | TGCAGCGTCGAATCTCACTATGGCTACACCTTC
. | TRBJ2-1 | . | TRBV27 | CASSRLGAGLSSYNEQFF | TGTGCCAGCAGCCGTCTCGGGGCGGGGCTATCCTCCTACAATGAGCAGTTCTTC
. | TRBJ2-3 | . | TRBV5-4 | CASSPPGTPNTQYF | TGTGCCAGCAGCCCCCCCGGGACTCCCAATACGCAGTATTTT
. | TRBJ1-4 | . | TRBV15 | CATSNVSATNEKLFF | TGTGCCACCAGCAACGTCAGTGCAACTAATGAAAAACTGTTTTTT
TRBD1 | TRBJ1-4 | . | TRBV11-2 | CASSLEPGQGKLFF | TGTGCCAGCAGCTTAGAACCTGGACAGGGAAAACTGTTTTTT
TRBD2 | TRBJ2-1 | . | TRBV6-4 | CASSLSSGSSDEQFF | TGTGCCAGCAGCCTTAGTAGCGGGAGTAGTGATGAGCAGTTCTTC
. | TRBJ1-6 | . | TRBV18 | CASSPLEGRELSPLHF | TGTGCCAGCTCACCCTTAGAGGGGCGAGAGCTCTCACCCCTCCACTTT
TRBD1 | TRBJ1-5 | . | TRBV28 | CASSFWAGGDNQPQHF | TGTGCCAGCAGTTTCTGGGCAGGGGGAGACAATCAGCCCCAGCATTTT
TRBD1 | TRBJ2-5 | once | TRBV27 | CASSPTGWETQYF | TGTGCCAGCAGTCCGACAGGGTGGGAGACCCAGTACTTC
. | TRBJ1-1 | . | TRBV20-1 | CSANQNTEAFF | TGCAGTGCTAACCAGAACACTGAAGCTTTCTTT
. | TRBJ1-4 | . | TRBV18 | CASSPRATNEKLFF | TGTGCCAGCTCACCCAGGGCAACTAATGAAAAACTGTTTTTT
TRBD1 | TRBJ1-4 | . | TRBV7-9 | CASSLGALQGKLFF | TGTGCCAGCAGCTTGGGGGCGTTACAGGGGAAACTGTTTTTT
. | TRBJ2-5 | . | TRBV18 | CASSPVGGETQYF | TGTGCCAGCTCACCGGTCGGGGGCGAGACCCAGTACTTC
. | TRBJ2-5 | . | TRBV5-1 | CASSFSAQETQYF | TGCGCCAGCAGTTTTAGTGCCCAAGAGACCCAGTACTTC
. | TRBJ2-7 | . | TRBV6-1 | CASSETLFYEQYF | TGTGCCAGCAGTGAGACATTATTTTACGAGCAGTACTTC
. | TRBJ2-3 | once | TRBV29-1 | CSVAALVMDTQYF | TGCAGCGTTGCCGCTCTAGTTATGGATACGCAGTATTTT
TRBD1 | TRBJ2-2 | . | TRBV30 | CAWSRGRGFGELFF | TGTGCCTGGAGTAGGGGGCGCGGGTTCGGGGAGCTGTTTTTT
. | TRBJ2-5 | few | TRBV5-4 | CASSFGSDQETQYF | TGTGCCAGCAGCTTCGGTTCGGATCAAGAGACCCAGTACTTC
TRBD2 | TRBJ2-3 | . | TRBV27 | CASSFFPSGSTDTQYF | TGTGCCAGCAGTTTCTTTCCTAGCGGAAGCACAGATACGCAGTATTTT
. | TRBJ1-4 | . | TRBV2 | CASHYRVGEKLFF | TGTGCCAGCCATTACAGGGTGGGTGAAAAACTGTTTTTT
. | TRBJ2-3 | . | TRBV27 | CASSNLGLRASTDTQYF | TGTGCCAGCAGTAACTTGGGACTCCGTGCTAGCACAGATACGCAGTATTTT
TRBD1 | TRBJ1-6 | . | TRBV25-1 | CASSARDRDNSPLHF | TGTGCCAGCAGTGCCCGGGACAGAGATAATTCACCCCTCCACTTT